Each of the 4 T cell receptor beta chains below was sequenced from the same sample in a study of blood T cell repertoires in COVID-19. The protocol was immunoSEQ multiplex PCR, while the TCRdb copy is restricted to in-frame clones and leaves out a portion. Among hundreds of thousands of clones listed, around 88% were seen once. Sequenced material: PBMCs or T cells enriched from blood (not recorded which). These receptors were collected from a middle-aged woman who had recovered from COVID-19.

The chain carries TRBV27 and TRBJ2-2; TRBD2 matches 7 bases. Unmatched junction bases numbered 7, after V lost 6 bases and J lost 0 bases. Germline V gives CDR1 MNHEY, CDR2 SMNVEV (reference sequence). The CDR3 totals 16 residues. The CDR3 sequence: CASSPLAVTNTGELFF. CDR3 nucleotide sequence: TGTGCCAGCAGCCCTCTAGCGGTCACGAACACCGGGGAGCTGTTTTTT.

V usage is TRBV5-3 and J usage is TRBJ2-4; 8 positions agree with TRBD2. TRBV5-3 is placed among ORFs of uncertain function. Trimming removed 0 bases from V and 1 base from J; junction bases left unmatched: 3. The CDR3 length is 16 residues. The chain's CDR3 is CARSLGSGVAKNIQYF. CDR3 nucleotide sequence: TGTGCCAGAAGCTTGGGTAGCGGGGTGGCCAAAAACATTCAGTACTTC.

This chain links TRBV7-8 with TRBJ2-2, with D possibly matching TRBD1 (5 bases). The CDR3 is 15 amino acids. Germline loops: CDR1 SGHVS, CDR2 FQNEAQ. V was clipped by 4 bases and J by 4 bases, with 13 bases between them. This chain's CDR3 is CASSYSTGPTGELFF. CDR3 bases: TGTGCCAGCAGCTACAGTACAGGTCCCACCGGGGAGCTGTTTTTT.

This chain links TRBV7-2 with TRBJ2-1; 7 bases align to TRBD2. This CDR3 is built from 13 residues. V shed 5 bases, J shed 4 bases, and the junction held 2 bases outside the gene matches. CDR1 is SGHTA and CDR2 is FQGNSA in the germline V gene. CDR3 sequence: CASSAGVYNEQFF. In DNA form, the CDR3 reads TGTGCCAGCAGCGCGGGGGTGTACAATGAGCAGTTCTTC.